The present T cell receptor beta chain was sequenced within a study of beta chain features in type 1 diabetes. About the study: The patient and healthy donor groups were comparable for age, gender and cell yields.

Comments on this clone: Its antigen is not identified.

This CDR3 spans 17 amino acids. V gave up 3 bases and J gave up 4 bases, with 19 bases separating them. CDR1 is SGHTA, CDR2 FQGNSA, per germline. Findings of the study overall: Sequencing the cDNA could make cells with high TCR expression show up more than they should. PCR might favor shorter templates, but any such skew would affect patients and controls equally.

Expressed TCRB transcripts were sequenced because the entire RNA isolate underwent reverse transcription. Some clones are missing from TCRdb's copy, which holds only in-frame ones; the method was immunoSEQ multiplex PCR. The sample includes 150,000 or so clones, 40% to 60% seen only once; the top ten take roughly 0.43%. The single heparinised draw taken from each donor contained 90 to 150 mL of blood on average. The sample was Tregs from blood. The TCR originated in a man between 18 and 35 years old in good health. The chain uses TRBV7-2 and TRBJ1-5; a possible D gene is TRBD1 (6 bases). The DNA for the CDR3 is TGTGCCAGCAGCTTCGTTCGGGGGGCAGACATTAATCAGCCCCAGCATTTT. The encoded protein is CASSFVRGADINQPQHF.